This TCR beta chain was obtained from a study of blood T cell repertoires in COVID-19. Study information: Samples came from the United States, Italy and Spain, spanning acute and convalescent COVID-19. PBMCs, B-cell-depleted T cells, or T cells were the source of the cDNA or gDNA that made up the material.

Original processing notes: Researchers report that nucleated cell counts were estimated from reference gene primer amplification. Method: immunoSEQ multiplex PCR; TCRdb's copy keeps in-frame clones and lacks some. The V and J calls and clone size were taken over from that table, and D and trimming were inferred from the DNA. The sample has about 170,000 clones, around four fifths seen once. With 4 bases removed from V and 0 bases from J, the gap between germline ends came to 12 bases. The length of the CDR3 is 15 residues. The germline gives CDR1 SGHKS, CDR2 YYEKEE (reference sequence). The receptor was isolated from a woman between 70 and 85 years old who had recovered from COVID-19. The rearrangement links TRBV5-5 to TRBJ2-3; TRBD1 is a possible D gene (6 bases). Sequencing used peripheral blood. CDR3 residues: CASSQGWVSTDTQYF. The CDR3 nucleotides are TGTGCCAGCAGCCAGGGGTGGGTTAGCACAGATACGCAGTATTTT.